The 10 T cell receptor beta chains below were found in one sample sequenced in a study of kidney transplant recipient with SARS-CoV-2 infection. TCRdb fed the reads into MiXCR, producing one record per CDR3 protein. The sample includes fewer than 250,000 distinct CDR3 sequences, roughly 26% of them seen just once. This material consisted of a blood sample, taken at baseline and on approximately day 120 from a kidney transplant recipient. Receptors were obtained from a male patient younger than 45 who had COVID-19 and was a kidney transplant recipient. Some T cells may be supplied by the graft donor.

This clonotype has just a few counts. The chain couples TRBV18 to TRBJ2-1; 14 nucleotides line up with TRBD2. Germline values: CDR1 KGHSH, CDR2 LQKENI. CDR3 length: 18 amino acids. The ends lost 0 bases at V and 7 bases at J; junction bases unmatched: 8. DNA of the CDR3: TGTGCCAGCTCACCACCGAGGGGACTAGCGGGAGCTGTGAATGAGCAGTTCTTC. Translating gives CASSPPRGLAGAVNEQFF.

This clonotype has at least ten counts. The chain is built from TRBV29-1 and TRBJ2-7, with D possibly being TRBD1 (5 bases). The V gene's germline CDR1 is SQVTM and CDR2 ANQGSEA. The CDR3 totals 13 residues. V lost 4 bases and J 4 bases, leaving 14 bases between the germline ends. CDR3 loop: CSVAPGSSYEQYF. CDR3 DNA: TGCAGCGTTGCGCCAGGGTCATCATACGAGCAGTACTTC.

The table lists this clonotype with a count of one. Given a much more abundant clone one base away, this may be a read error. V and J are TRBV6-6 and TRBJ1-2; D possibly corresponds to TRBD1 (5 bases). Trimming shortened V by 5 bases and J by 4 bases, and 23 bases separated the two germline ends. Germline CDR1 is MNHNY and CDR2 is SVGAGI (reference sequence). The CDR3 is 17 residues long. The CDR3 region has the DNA TGTGCCAGCAGTAATGTGTTAGGTGGGGGAAAGACCTATGGCTACACCTTC. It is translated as CASSNVLGGGKTYGYTF.

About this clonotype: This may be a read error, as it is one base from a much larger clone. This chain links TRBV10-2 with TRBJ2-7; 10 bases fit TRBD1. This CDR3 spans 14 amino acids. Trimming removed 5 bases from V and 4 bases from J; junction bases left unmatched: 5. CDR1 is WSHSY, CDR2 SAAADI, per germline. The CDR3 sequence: CASSSGTGEYEQYF. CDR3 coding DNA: TGCGCCAGCAGTTCCGGGACAGGGGAGTACGAGCAGTACTTC.

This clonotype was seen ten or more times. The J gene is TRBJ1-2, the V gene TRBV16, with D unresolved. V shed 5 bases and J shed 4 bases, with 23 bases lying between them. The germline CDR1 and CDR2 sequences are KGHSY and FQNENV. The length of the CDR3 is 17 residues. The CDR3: CASSKCGVVRKTYGYTF. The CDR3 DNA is TGTGCCAGCAGCAAATGTGGGGTCGTTAGAAAGACCTATGGCTACACCTTC.

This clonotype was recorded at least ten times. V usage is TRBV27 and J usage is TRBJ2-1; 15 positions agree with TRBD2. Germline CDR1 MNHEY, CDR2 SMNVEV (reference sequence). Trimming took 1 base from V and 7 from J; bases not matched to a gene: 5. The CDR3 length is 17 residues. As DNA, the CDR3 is TGTGCCAGCAGTTTATGGACTAGCGGGAGGGTTCGTAATGAGCAGTTCTTC. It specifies CASSLWTSGRVRNEQFF.

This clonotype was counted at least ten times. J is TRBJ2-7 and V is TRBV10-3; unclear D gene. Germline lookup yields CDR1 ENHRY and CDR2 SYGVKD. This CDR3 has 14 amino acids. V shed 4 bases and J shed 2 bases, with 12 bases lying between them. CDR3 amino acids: CAISGSSPPYEQYF. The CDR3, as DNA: TGTGCCATCAGTGGCAGTTCTCCCCCCTACGAGCAGTACTTC.

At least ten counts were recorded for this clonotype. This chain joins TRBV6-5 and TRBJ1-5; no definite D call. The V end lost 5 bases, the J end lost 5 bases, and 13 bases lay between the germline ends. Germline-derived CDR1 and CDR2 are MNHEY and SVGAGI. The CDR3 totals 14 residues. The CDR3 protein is CASSEWGWDQPQHF. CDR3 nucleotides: TGTGCCAGCAGTGAGTGGGGATGGGATCAGCCCCAGCATTTT.

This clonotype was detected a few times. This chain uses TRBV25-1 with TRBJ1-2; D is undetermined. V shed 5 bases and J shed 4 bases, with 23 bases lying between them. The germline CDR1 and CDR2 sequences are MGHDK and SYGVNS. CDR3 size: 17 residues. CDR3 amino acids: CASSLDLELGKTYGYTF. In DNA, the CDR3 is TGTGCCAGCAGTCTCGACTTAGAACTGGGAAAGACCTATGGCTACACCTTC.

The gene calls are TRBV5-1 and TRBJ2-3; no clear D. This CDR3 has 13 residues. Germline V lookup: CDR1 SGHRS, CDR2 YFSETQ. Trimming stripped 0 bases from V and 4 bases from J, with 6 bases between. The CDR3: CASSLGFSDTQYF. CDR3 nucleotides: TGCGCCAGCAGCTTGGGGTTTTCAGATACGCAGTATTTT.